The 16 T cell receptor beta chains listed next were all sequenced from one sample in a study of CD8 T cells in ankylosing spondylitis (dated by TCRdb to about 2017). Library preparation was by 5' RACE. TCRdb records Illumina HiSeq 2500 as the sequencer. The raw public reads went through TCRdb reprocessing: fastp at Q25, MiXCR clone calling, in-frame beta chains kept. Each CDR3 protein appears once, grouped with its most common genes and DNA. The sample table shows fewer than 200,000 distinct CDR3 sequences, and 9.8% are seen once. The ten largest clones take up over 12% of the sample. Sequenced sample: blood, either unsorted or a sorted T cell fraction (not recorded which). The receptors originated from a female donor with ankylosing spondylitis or in good health (not recorded which).

This clonotype was picked up a small number of times. This chain uses TRBV12-3 or TRBV12-4 with TRBJ2-1; D possibly corresponds to TRBD2 (6 bases). V was clipped by 2 bases and J by 4 bases, with 18 bases between them. The CDR3 spans 17 residues. This CDR3 reads CASSLSSGGMGYNEQFF. The CDR3 DNA sequence: TGTGCCAGCAGTTTATCTAGTGGCGGGATGGGATACAATGAGCAGTTCTTC.

This clonotype was found a few times. The CDR3 loop is CASSVYGRVADTQYF. The DNA of the CDR3 is TGTGCCAGCAGCGTGTACGGGAGGGTTGCAGATACGCAGTATTTT. This chain connects TRBV9 to TRBJ2-3, with 8 bases lining up with TRBD2. CDR1 SGDLS and CDR2 YYNGEE come from the germline V gene. V trimming: 2 bases; J trimming: 4 bases; junction bases outside the gene matches: 6. The CDR3 consists of 15 residues.

The sample holds many counts of this clonotype. This sequence joins TRBV28 and TRBJ1-5; D gene unclear. The V end lost 8 bases, the J end lost 0 bases, and 11 bases lay between the germline ends. Germline lookup yields CDR1 MDHEN and CDR2 SYDVKM. The CDR3 consists of 14 residues. CDR3 nucleotide sequence: TGTGCCAGCCACCTATTACATAGCAATCAGCCCCAGCATTTT. Its translation: CASHLLHSNQPQHF. Complete variable domain (other parts from reference TRBV28 and TRBJ1-5): DVKVTQSSRYLVKRTGEKVFLECVQDMDHENMFWYRQDPGLGLRLIYFSYDVKMKEKGDIPEGYSVSREKKERFSLILESASTNQTSMYLCASHLLHSNQPQHFGDGTRLSIL.

This clonotype was seen a few times. This chain joins TRBV9 and TRBJ2-7; D remains unclear. V was clipped by 3 bases and J by 0 bases, with 10 bases between them. Germline CDR1 reads SGDLS; CDR2 reads YYNGEE. CDR3 size: 14 residues. Here the CDR3 reads CASSERFGSYEQYF. The CDR3 coding sequence is TGTGCCAGCAGCGAACGATTCGGCTCCTACGAGCAGTACTTC.

The CDR3 loop reads CASSIENTEAFF. CDR3 nucleotides: TGTGCCAGTAGTATAGAGAACACTGAAGCTTTCTTT. This chain joins TRBV19 and TRBJ1-1; D ambiguous. Germline CDR1 LNHDA, CDR2 SQIVND (reference sequence). The CDR3 covers 12 residues. V lost 0 bases and J 1 base, leaving 0 bases between the germline ends.

The V gene is TRBV28, the J gene TRBJ1-5, with D unclear. Trimming stripped 5 bases from V and 7 bases from J, with 12 bases between. The CDR3 extends over 13 amino acids. The germline V gene encodes CDR1 MDHEN and CDR2 SYDVKM. CDR3 bases: TGTGCCAGCAGTATCTCCGGGAGCCAGCCCCAGCATTTT. Protein: CASSISGSQPQHF. Variable domain in full (rest from reference TRBV28 and TRBJ1-5): DVKVTQSSRYLVKRTGEKVFLECVQDMDHENMFWYRQDPGLGLRLIYFSYDVKMKEKGDIPEGYSVSREKKERFSLILESASTNQTSMYLCASSISGSQPQHFGDGTRLSIL.

This clonotype has only a few counts. This sequence joins TRBV27 and TRBJ1-1; weak D call: TRBD1 (5 bases). Germline values: CDR1 MNHEY, CDR2 SMNVEV (reference sequence). Trimming left V 6 bases short and J 3 bases short, with 14 bases between. The CDR3 is 14 amino acids. The CDR3 here is CASSPGLGDTEAFF. CDR3 bases: TGTGCCAGCAGCCCGGGACTGGGGGACACTGAAGCTTTCTTT.

The chain is built from TRBV5-1 and TRBJ2-7, with 10 bases lining up with TRBD2. This CDR3 region has 15 residues. Germline CDR1 reads SGHRS; CDR2 reads YFSETQ. V trimming: 4 bases; J trimming: 3 bases; junction bases outside the gene matches: 7. This CDR3 reads CASSHGLAEIYEQYF. CDR3 DNA sequence: TGCGCCAGCAGCCATGGACTAGCGGAGATCTACGAGCAGTACTTC.

In its sample, this clonotype was seen many times. The J gene is TRBJ2-5, the V gene TRBV15, with 10 bases that match TRBD2. Trimming at V came to 11 bases and at J to 4 bases, leaving 7 bases not matched to a gene. The germline CDR1 and CDR2 sequences are LNHNV and YYDKDF (reference sequence). This CDR3 spans 13 amino acids. CDR3 amino acids: CASGASGRETQYF. CDR3 nucleotides: TGTGCCTCCGGTGCTAGCGGGAGAGAGACCCAGTACTTC.

This clonotype was seen many times. The chain carries TRBV7-9 and TRBJ1-1; no clear D gene. V was clipped by 1 base and J by 3 bases, with 12 bases between them. CDR1 is SEHNR, CDR2 FQNEAQ, per germline (reference sequence). The length of the CDR3 is 15 residues. The CDR3 reads CASSLGAGRDTEAFF. CDR3 in DNA: TGTGCCAGCAGCTTAGGGGCGGGTCGGGACACTGAAGCTTTCTTT.

This clonotype was recorded at least ten times. The gene calls are TRBV4-3 and TRBJ2-7, with D tentatively TRBD2 (5 bases). V lost 1 base and J lost 2, with 9 bases in between. Germline V gene sequence: CDR1 LGHNA, CDR2 YSLEER. This CDR3 contains 14 residues. CDR3 DNA: TGCGCCAGCAGCCAAGCGGACTCTCCCTACGAGCAGTACTTC. Protein product: CASSQADSPYEQYF.

This chain connects TRBV20-1 to TRBJ1-1; the D gene is possibly TRBD1 (5 bases). V dropped 6 bases and J dropped 0 bases, with 14 bases sitting between them. The V gene's germline CDR1 is DFQATT and CDR2 SNEGSKA (reference sequence). The CDR3 covers 14 residues. The CDR3 nucleotides read TGCAGTGCCCCTAAGACAGCTATGAACACTGAAGCTTTCTTT. Its protein is CSAPKTAMNTEAFF.

The V gene is TRBV10-3, the J gene TRBJ2-3; weak D call: TRBD2 (6 bases). This CDR3 is built from 16 residues. V lost 6 bases to trimming and J lost 2 bases, with 18 bases between them. The germline V gene has CDR1 ENHRY and CDR2 SYGVKD. CDR3 bases: TGTGCCATCAGAACACGGGACTCCAATAACACAGATACGCAGTATTTT. It specifies CAIRTRDSNNTDTQYF.

The genes are TRBV3-1 and TRBJ2-3, with 10 nucleotides matching TRBD2. With V trimmed by 5 bases and J by 0 bases, 8 bases remained unmatched. The germline V gene encodes CDR1 LGHDT and CDR2 YNNKEL (reference sequence). This CDR3 contains 17 residues. In DNA form, the CDR3 reads TGTGCCAGCAGCGGCCCGGCGACTAGCGGGAGCACAGATACGCAGTATTTT. Its protein product is CASSGPATSGSTDTQYF.

This clonotype rates as medium-sized (0.01 to 0.1%). This chain connects TRBV7-9 to TRBJ1-1; D gene uncertain. This CDR3 is 18 amino acids long. Trimming pared 5 bases from V and 0 bases from J, leaving 22 bases between. Germline CDR1 reads SEHNR; CDR2 reads FQNEAQ (reference sequence). CDR3 protein: CASSPATREVGMNTEAFF. CDR3 nucleotide sequence: TGTGCCAGCAGCCCGGCGACCCGGGAAGTGGGTATGAACACTGAAGCTTTCTTT.

This clonotype has at least ten counts. V and J are TRBV2 and TRBJ1-6; perhaps TRBD1 as D (6 bases). The CDR3 sequence is 15 residues long. In germline, CDR1 is SNHLY, CDR2 FYNNEI. V was trimmed by 3 bases and J by 6 bases, leaving 12 bases between them. CDR3 coding DNA: TGTGCCAGCAGTGACGGGCAGGGGCGTAATTCACCCCTCCACTTT. This encodes CASSDGQGRNSPLHF.